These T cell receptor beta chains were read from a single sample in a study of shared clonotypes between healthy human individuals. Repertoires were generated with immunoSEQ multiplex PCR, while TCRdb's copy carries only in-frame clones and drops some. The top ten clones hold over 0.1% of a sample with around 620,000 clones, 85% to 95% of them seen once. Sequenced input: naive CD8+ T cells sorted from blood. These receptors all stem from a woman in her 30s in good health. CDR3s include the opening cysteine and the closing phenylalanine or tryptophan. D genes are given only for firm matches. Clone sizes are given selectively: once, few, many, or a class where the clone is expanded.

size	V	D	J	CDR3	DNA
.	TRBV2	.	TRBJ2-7	CATPTALGYEQYF	TGTGCCACCCCAACCGCACTAGGCTACGAGCAGTACTTC
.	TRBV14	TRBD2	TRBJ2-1	CASSRSGRGSNEQFF	TGTGCCAGCAGCCGCAGCGGGAGGGGAAGCAATGAGCAGTTCTTC
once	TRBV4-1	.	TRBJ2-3	CASSPIIFTDTQYF	TGCGCCAGCAGCCCAATCATCTTTACAGATACGCAGTATTTT
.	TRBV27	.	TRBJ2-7	CASSPHTGSSYEQYF	TGTGCCAGCAGTCCCCATACCGGGAGCTCCTACGAGCAGTACTTC
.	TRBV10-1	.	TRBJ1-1	CASSEGGEAFF	TGCGCCAGCAGTGAAGGCGGGGAAGCTTTCTTT
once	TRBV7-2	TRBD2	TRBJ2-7	CASSLSGTYSYEQYF	TGTGCCAGCAGTCTTAGCGGGACCTACTCCTACGAGCAGTACTTC
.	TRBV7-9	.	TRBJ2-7	CASSAGFRPYEQYF	TGTGCCAGCTCCGCAGGCTTCCGCCCCTACGAGCAGTACTTC
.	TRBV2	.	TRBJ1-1	CATGQLNTEAFF	TGTGCCACAGGACAGCTGAACACTGAAGCTTTCTTT
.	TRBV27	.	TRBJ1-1	CASSPRGPGTEAFF	TGTGCCAGCAGTCCCCGGGGCCCGGGCACTGAAGCTTTCTTT
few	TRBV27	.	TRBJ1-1	CASSLSLNTEAFF	TGTGCCAGCAGTTTATCTCTGAACACTGAAGCTTTCTTT
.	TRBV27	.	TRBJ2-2	CASRGDTGELFF	TGTGCCAGCAGAGGGGACACCGGGGAGCTGTTTTTT
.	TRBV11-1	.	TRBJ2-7	CASSLGDPGRDSYEQYF	TGTGCCAGCAGCTTGGGGGACCCCGGGCGGGACTCCTACGAGCAGTACTTC
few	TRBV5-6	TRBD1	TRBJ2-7	CASSLATGEAKYEQYF	TGTGCCAGCAGCTTGGCTACAGGGGAAGCCAAATACGAGCAGTACTTC
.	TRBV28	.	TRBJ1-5	CASSLVIGPDQPQHF	TGTGCCAGCAGTTTAGTAATAGGGCCCGATCAGCCCCAGCATTTT
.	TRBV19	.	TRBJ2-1	CASGIRDRYNEQFF	TGTGCCAGTGGTATCCGGGACCGCTACAATGAGCAGTTCTTC
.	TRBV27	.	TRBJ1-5	CASQDSGPSNQPQHF	TGTGCCAGCCAAGACAGTGGTCCTAGCAATCAGCCCCAGCATTTT